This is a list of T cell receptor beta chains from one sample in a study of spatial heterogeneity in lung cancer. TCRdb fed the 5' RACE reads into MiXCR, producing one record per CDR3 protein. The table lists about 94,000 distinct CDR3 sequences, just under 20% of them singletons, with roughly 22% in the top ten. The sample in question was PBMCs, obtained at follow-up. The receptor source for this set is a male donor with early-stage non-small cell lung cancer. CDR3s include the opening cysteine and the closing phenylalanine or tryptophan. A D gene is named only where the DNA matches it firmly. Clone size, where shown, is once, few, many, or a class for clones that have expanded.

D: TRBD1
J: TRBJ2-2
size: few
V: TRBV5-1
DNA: TGCGCCAGCAGCCTTGCCGAAGAGACAGGGGGCAGCGGGGAGCTGTTTTTT
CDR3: CASSLAEETGGSGELFF

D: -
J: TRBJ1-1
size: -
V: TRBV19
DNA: TGTGCCAGTAGTATGTTGGGGAGCAACACTGAAGCTTTCTTT
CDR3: CASSMLGSNTEAFF

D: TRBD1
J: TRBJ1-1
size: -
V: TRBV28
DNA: TGTGCCAGCAGTCGCGGGACAGCTGAGAACACTGAAGCTTTCTTT
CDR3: CASSRGTAENTEAFF

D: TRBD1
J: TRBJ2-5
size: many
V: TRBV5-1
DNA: TGCGCCAGCGGACGGACAGGGGAGACCCAGTACTTC
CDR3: CASGRTGETQYF

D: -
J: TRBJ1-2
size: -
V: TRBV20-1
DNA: TGCAGTGCCTCCCCCGGGAGGGGTTCCTATGGCTACACCTTC
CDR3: CSASPGRGSYGYTF

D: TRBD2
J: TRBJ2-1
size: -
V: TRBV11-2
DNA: TGTGCCAGCAGTTCGGGACTAGCGGGGGCGCATGAGCAGTTCTTC
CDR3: CASSSGLAGAHEQFF

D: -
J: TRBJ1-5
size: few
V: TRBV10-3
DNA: TGTGCCATCAGTAGTAGCAATCAGCCCCAGCATTTT
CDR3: CAISSSNQPQHF

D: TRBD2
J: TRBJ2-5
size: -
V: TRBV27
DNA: TGTGCCAGCAGACCTCCCGGGGAGGGGGAGACCCAGTACTTC
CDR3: CASRPPGEGETQYF

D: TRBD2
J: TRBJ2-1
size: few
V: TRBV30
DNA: TGTGCCTGGGAGGGTCTAGCGGGAGATGAGCAGTTCTTC
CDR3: CAWEGLAGDEQFF

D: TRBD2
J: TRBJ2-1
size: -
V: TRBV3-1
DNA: TGTGCCAGCAGCCAAGCCCGGACTAGCGGCAATGAGCAGTTCTTC
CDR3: CASSQARTSGNEQFF

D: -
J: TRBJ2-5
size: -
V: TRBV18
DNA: TGTGCCAGCTCACTCATGGCCCCCCCAGAGACCCAGTACTTC
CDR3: CASSLMAPPETQYF

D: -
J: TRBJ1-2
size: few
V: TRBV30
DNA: TGTGCCTGGAATCTAGACCATGTAGGTGGCTACACCTTC
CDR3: CAWNLDHVGGYTF

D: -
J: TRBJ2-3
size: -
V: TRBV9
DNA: TGTGCCAGCAGCCCGGGACCTGATACGCAGTATTTT
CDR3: CASSPGPDTQYF

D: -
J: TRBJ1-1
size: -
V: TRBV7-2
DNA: TGTGCCAGCAGCTTAGGGGGCAGGGGCCCCATGAACACTGAAGCTTTCTTT
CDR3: CASSLGGRGPMNTEAFF

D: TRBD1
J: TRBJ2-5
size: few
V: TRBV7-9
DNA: TGTGCCAGCAGCTTATTAGGGACAGGCGAGACCCAGTACTTC
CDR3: CASSLLGTGETQYF

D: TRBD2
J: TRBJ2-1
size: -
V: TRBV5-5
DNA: TGTGCCAGCAGCCGTAGCGGGAGGGATGAGCAGTTCTTC
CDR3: CASSRSGRDEQFF

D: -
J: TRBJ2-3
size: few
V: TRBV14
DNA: TGTGCCAGCAGCCAAGATCGGGGAACAGATACGCAGTATTTT
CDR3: CASSQDRGTDTQYF

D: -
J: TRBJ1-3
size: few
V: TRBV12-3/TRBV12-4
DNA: TGTGCCAGCAGTTTTTGGAGGGGTGACAGGAACACCATATATTTT
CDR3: CASSFWRGDRNTIYF

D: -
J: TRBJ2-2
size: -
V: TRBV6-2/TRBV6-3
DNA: TGTGCCAGCAGTTACCGGCAGGGAGTCGCCGGGGAGCTGTTTTTT
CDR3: CASSYRQGVAGELFF

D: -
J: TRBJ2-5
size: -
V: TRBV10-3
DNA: TGTGCCATCAGCGATGGGATCGGACGAGCCCAGTACTTC
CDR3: CAISDGIGRAQYF

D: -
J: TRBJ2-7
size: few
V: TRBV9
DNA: TGTGCCAGCAGCGTAGATTCGGCTGGATACGAGCAGTACTTC
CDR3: CASSVDSAGYEQYF

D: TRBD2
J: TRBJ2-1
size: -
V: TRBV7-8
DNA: TGTGCCAGCAGCACAGGAGGGCGGGGGGAATGGGATGAGCAGTTCTTC
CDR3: CASSTGGRGEWDEQFF

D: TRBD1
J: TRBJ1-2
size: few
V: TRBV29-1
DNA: TGCAGCGTTGTTGTTTCGTGGGACAGGGGAGGCTACACCTTC
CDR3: CSVVVSWDRGGYTF

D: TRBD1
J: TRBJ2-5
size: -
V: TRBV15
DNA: TGTGCCACCAGCAGAGGGCGACAGGGGATTCCTCAAGAGACCCAGTACTTC
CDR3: CATSRGRQGIPQETQYF

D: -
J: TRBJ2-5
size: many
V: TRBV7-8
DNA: TGTGCCAGCAGCTTAGCTCACCAAGAGACCCAGTACTTC
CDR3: CASSLAHQETQYF

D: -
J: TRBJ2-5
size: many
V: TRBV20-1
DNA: TGCAGTGGGGAGGACCAAGAGACCCAGTACTTC
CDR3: CSGEDQETQYF

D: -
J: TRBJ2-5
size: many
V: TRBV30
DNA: TGTGCCTTCTCCCCCCTAGCCGAACAAGAGACCCAGTACTTC
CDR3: CAFSPLAEQETQYF

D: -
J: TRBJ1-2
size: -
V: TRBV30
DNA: TGTGCCTGGAGTATAATGACGGGAGGCTACACCTTC
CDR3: CAWSIMTGGYTF

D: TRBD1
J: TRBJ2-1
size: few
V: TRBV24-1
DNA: TGTGCCACCAGTGATATGCTACGGACAGGGGTCAATGAGCAGTTCTTC
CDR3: CATSDMLRTGVNEQFF

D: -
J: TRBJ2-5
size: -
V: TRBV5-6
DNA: TGTGCCAGCAGCTACCGGGACCGAGAGACCCAGTACTTC
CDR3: CASSYRDRETQYF